Included here is one TCR beta chain sequence, with context. These data come from a study of T cells in Graves' hyperthyroidism and ophthalmopathy. Amplified regions were TCR beta CDR3 sequences from RNA transcripts. TCR CDR3 underwent first-round RT-PCR with the HTBI primer set. TCRdb re-called the multiplex PCR reads with MiXCR, one entry per CDR3 protein. The table has fewer than 400,000 distinct CDR3 sequences, around 15% seen once. In germline, CDR1 is ENHRY, CDR2 SYGVKD. Trimming cost V 4 bases and J 0 bases; bases outside gene matches: 4. There are 16 residues in the CDR3. Sequenced: blood. The rearrangement uses TRBV10-3 and TRBJ2-3; 10 nucleotides align to TRBD2. The receptor comes from a man between 45 and 60 years old with Graves' ophthalmopathy. This chain's CDR3 is CAISGTSGMSTDTQYF. The DNA of the CDR3 is TGTGCCATCAGTGGGACTAGCGGTATGAGCACAGATACGCAGTATTTT.